These 30 T cell receptor beta chains were sequenced from one sample in a study of OX40 agonist ivuxolimab in advanced cancers. TCRdb's copy holds only in-frame clones and misses some; the assay was immunoSEQ multiplex PCR. Of fewer than 55,000 clones detected, around 87% appear once; the ten largest clones hold about 1.7%. This sample comprised CD4+ or CD8+ T cells sorted from blood, obtained in a trial of the OX40 agonist ivuxolimab. The receptors originated from an adult with an advanced solid tumor such as melanoma, head and neck, liver or kidney cancer.

Worth noting for this clone: The junction departs from the called germline gene at one end, perhaps through a read error. The chain carries TRBV7-2 and TRBJ2-7; 8 bases are a match to TRBD1. Looked up from germline, CDR1 is SGHTA and CDR2 is FQGNSA. The CDR3 spans 14 residues. The CDR3 reads CASSLGDRRYEQYF. The CDR3 coding sequence is TGTGCCAGCAGTTTAGGGGACAGGCGCTACGAGCAGTACTTC.

A note on this clone: The conserved phenylalanine or tryptophan normally closing the CDR3 is absent here, so this likely arose from a read error. V gene TRBV28 combines with J gene TRBJ1-1; D may be TRBD1 (6 bases). Germline V gene data show CDR1 as MDHEN and CDR2 as SYDVKM. V was cut by 7 bases and J by 5 bases, with 14 bases left in between. The CDR3 is 13 amino acids. CDR3 DNA sequence: TGTGCCAGCAAAGGGGGGTTTTGGACTGAAGCTTTCCTT. Translation: CASKGGFWTEAFL.

The chain carries TRBV25-1 and TRBJ1-3, with D perhaps matching TRBD1 (6 bases). Per the germline V gene, CDR1 is MGHDK and CDR2 is SYGVNS. V lost 5 bases and J lost 7, with 12 bases in between. The CDR3 spans 13 residues. The CDR3: CASSHGGRNTIYF. CDR3 sequence (DNA): TGTGCCAGCAGTCACGGGGGGCGGAACACCATATATTTT.

The chain links TRBV6-9 to TRBJ2-7, with 9 bases aligning to TRBD1. The trim removed 5 bases at V and 2 bases at J, leaving 7 bases unmatched. Germline CDR1 reads MNHGY; CDR2 reads SVAAGI. CDR3 length: 15 residues. The CDR3 reads CASSGGTGRTYEQYF. The DNA of the CDR3 is TGTGCCAGCAGTGGCGGGACAGGGAGGACCTACGAGCAGTACTTC.

The V gene is TRBV6-1, the J gene TRBJ2-7; D is uncertain. The CDR3 is 10 residues long. Germline values: CDR1 MNHNS, CDR2 SASEGT. Trimming took off 8 bases at V and 6 bases at J, with 8 bases between the two ends. CDR3 DNA sequence: TGTGCCAGCCGGTTTCCCGAGCAGTACGTC. It is translated as CASRFPEQYV.

V and J are TRBV6-5 and TRBJ1-2; tentatively, D is TRBD1 (5 bases). The CDR3 sequence is 14 residues long. V shed 7 bases and J shed 4 bases, with 16 bases lying between them. The V gene's germline CDR1 is MNHEY and CDR2 SVGAGI. The CDR3 DNA sequence: TGTGCCAGCATGTCGGGGGGGGACGGCTATGGCTACACCTTC. Residues: CASMSGGDGYGYTF.

The V call is TRBV19, the J call TRBJ2-3, with a weak D call TRBD1 (6 bases). Between the trimmed V and J ends, which lost 5 bases and 2 bases, there was a span of 14 bases. The CDR3 extends over 15 amino acids. Germline V gene data show CDR1 as LNHDA and CDR2 as SQIVND (reference sequence). This CDR3 reads CASSVLDRITDTQYF. The CDR3 DNA reads TGTGCCAGTAGTGTCCTGGACAGAATCACAGATACGCAGTATTTT.

This sequence joins TRBV4-2 and TRBJ2-1; possible D gene TRBD1, 6 bases. The germline V and J ends were trimmed by 6 bases and 0 bases, with 12 bases remaining between them. This CDR3 contains 15 residues. Germline V gene lookup returns CDR1 LGHNA and CDR2 YNFKEQ. DNA for the CDR3: TGTGCCAGCAGGCCCAGGGACAACTCCTACAATGAGCAGTTCTTC. Protein sequence: CASRPRDNSYNEQFF.

This clone has just a few counts. V usage is TRBV2 and J usage is TRBJ2-7, with D maybe TRBD2 (5 bases). Germline lookup yields CDR1 SNHLY and CDR2 FYNNEI. The CDR3 is made up of 14 amino acids. Trimming removed 5 bases at V and 0 bases at J, with 11 bases between. CDR3 coding DNA: TGTGCCAGCAGTAGCGGACGTAACTCCTACGAGCAGTACTTC. This gives the protein CASSSGRNSYEQYF.

The J gene is TRBJ1-1, the V gene TRBV6-6; D gene unclear. CDR1 is MNHNY and CDR2 is SVGAGI in the germline V gene (reference sequence). The ends were cut back, 7 bases at V and 4 bases at J, with 13 bases in the middle. The CDR3 loop spans 13 amino acids. CDR3 nucleotides: TGTGCCAGCACGTCGCGGGGTAGCACTGAAGCTTTCTTT. Protein product: CASTSRGSTEAFF.

The table lists this clone with a count of one. V is TRBV7-9 and J is TRBJ2-5, with 7 positions matching TRBD1. V dropped 4 bases and J dropped 3; count of bases not matched to a gene: 8. This CDR3 is built from 15 residues. The germline V gene has CDR1 SEHNR and CDR2 FQNEAQ (reference sequence). CDR3 loop: CASSSGTVHKETQYF. CDR3 sequence (DNA): TGTGCCAGCAGCTCGGGGACAGTACACAAAGAGACCCAGTACTTC.

The chain carries TRBV14 and TRBJ1-1; TRBD1 agrees at 8 bases. This CDR3 contains 14 residues. The ends lost 4 bases at V and 5 bases at J; junction bases unmatched: 6. Germline loops: CDR1 SGHDN, CDR2 FVKESK. The CDR3 protein is CASSRTGGRTEAFF. The CDR3 bases are TGTGCCAGCAGCCGCACAGGGGGGCGAACTGAAGCTTTCTTT.

The chain couples TRBV19 to TRBJ1-2, with a possible D match to TRBD1 (6 bases). Per the germline V gene, CDR1 is LNHDA and CDR2 is SQIVND (reference sequence). The length of the CDR3 is 12 residues. Trimming shortened V by 5 bases and J by 6 bases, and 10 bases separated the two germline ends. CDR3 sequence: CASSLRTDGYTF. CDR3 bases: TGTGCCAGTAGTCTCCGGACAGATGGCTACACCTTC.

In its sample, this clone was seen a few times. The chain combines TRBV10-1 with TRBJ2-3; tentatively, D is TRBD1 (5 bases). V was trimmed by 4 bases and J by 2 bases, leaving 10 bases between them. The CDR3 runs 14 residues. Germline CDR1 is WNHNN and CDR2 is SYGVQD (reference sequence). CDR3 coding DNA: TGCGCCAGCAGTGTGGATGGGGCCACAGATACGCAGTATTTT. Protein sequence: CASSVDGATDTQYF.

This chain connects TRBV4-3 to TRBJ1-2; tentative D call: TRBD1 (6 bases). V was clipped by 6 bases and J by 2 bases, with 19 bases between them. The germline CDR1 and CDR2 sequences are LGHNA and YSLEER. This CDR3 has 16 amino acids. This CDR3 is CASSLDVQGRNYGYTF. The CDR3 DNA follows: TGCGCCAGCAGTCTTGACGTACAGGGTAGAAACTATGGCTACACCTTC.

This CDR3 reads CASSLGHEQYV. The DNA of the CDR3 is TGTGCCAGCAGTTTGGGCCACGAGCAGTACGTC. The chain recombines TRBV28 with TRBJ2-7; D uncertain. The CDR3 is 11 residues long. From germline, CDR1 is MDHEN and CDR2 SYDVKM. V shed 3 bases and J shed 5 bases, with 5 bases lying between them.

The chain uses TRBV5-1 and TRBJ2-7; a weak D match, TRBD1 (5 bases). CDR3 length equals 15 residues. V was shortened by 0 bases and J by 4 bases, with 14 bases between the two germline ends. CDR1 and CDR2 from the germline V gene are SGHRS and YFSETQ. CDR3 amino acids: CASSLGRTRTYEQYV. DNA for the CDR3: TGCGCCAGCAGCTTGGGCAGGACAAGGACGTACGAGCAGTACGTC.

The chain employs TRBV10-3 and TRBJ1-5; D gene unclear. The CDR3 runs to 14 residues. The V gene lost 5 bases and the J gene lost 7 bases, with 15 bases spanning the gap. In germline, CDR1 is ENHRY, CDR2 SYGVKD. DNA of the CDR3: TGTGCCATCAGTTACACGGGTAGTAACCAGCCCCAGCATTTT. Translated: CAISYTGSNQPQHF.

This chain uses TRBV11-2 with TRBJ2-1; 8 bases agree with TRBD2. The CDR3 sequence is 15 residues long. Losses at the gene ends were 4 bases for V and 2 bases for J; bases not matched to a gene: 4. Germline V gene sequence: CDR1 SGHAT, CDR2 FQNNGV. The CDR3 nucleotides read TGTGCCAGCAGCTCAGCGGGGGATCCCTACAATGAGCAGTTCTTC. This gives the protein CASSSAGDPYNEQFF.

This chain joins TRBV6-5 and TRBJ2-7, with 9 bases matching TRBD1. Per germline, CDR1 MNHEY and CDR2 SVGAGI. CDR3 length: 14 amino acids. Trimming removed 5 bases from V and 6 bases from J; junction bases left unmatched: 8. CDR3 nucleotides: TGTGCCAGCAGTCCCGGGACAGGGCCCCCCGAGCAGTACTTC. Its translation is CASSPGTGPPEQYF.

The chain recombines TRBV28 with TRBJ2-7; D is possibly TRBD1 (5 bases). The V and J ends lost 5 bases and 0 bases respectively, with 17 bases between them. CDR3 size: 16 residues. Germline assignment: CDR1 MDHEN and CDR2 SYDVKM. CDR3 protein: CASSTPQGFGSYEQYF. Here the CDR3 DNA reads TGTGCCAGCAGTACACCCCAGGGTTTCGGCTCCTACGAGCAGTACTTC. The variable domain in full, completed from reference TRBV28 and TRBJ2-7, reads DVKVTQSSRYLVKRTGEKVFLECVQDMDHENMFWYRQDPGLGLRLIYFSYDVKMKEKGDIPEGYSVSREKKERFSLILESASTNQTSMYLCASSTPQGFGSYEQYFGPGTRLTVT.

The chain joins TRBV7-2 to TRBJ1-1; D not certain. This CDR3 region has 14 residues. V lost 3 bases, J lost 6 bases, and 14 bases lay in between. Germline values: CDR1 SGHTA, CDR2 FQGNSA. CDR3 residues: CASSFTKASSEAFF. As DNA, the CDR3 is TGTGCCAGCAGCTTTACCAAAGCCTCCTCTGAAGCTTTCTTT.

The rearrangement uses TRBV4-3 and TRBJ1-6, with D possibly TRBD1 on 5 matching bases. Germline CDR1 reads LGHNA; CDR2 reads YSLEER. V lost 4 bases, J lost 0 bases, and 22 bases lay in between. This CDR3 has 20 amino acids. Here the CDR3 DNA reads TGCGCCAGCAGCCTCGGCCGGAGGGGAAGCTTAAGCTCCTATAATTCACCCCTCCACTTT. Translating it yields CASSLGRRGSLSSYNSPLHF.

J is TRBJ1-2 and V is TRBV19; 7 positions match TRBD1. The CDR3 has 14 residues. From germline, CDR1 is LNHDA and CDR2 SQIVND (reference sequence). V was pared by 4 bases and J by 4 bases, with 6 bases of the junction left unmatched. This chain's CDR3 is CASSRSGQRYGYTF. The CDR3 DNA sequence: TGTGCCAGTAGTAGGTCGGGACAGCGCTATGGCTACACCTTC.

This clone was observed a handful of times. The chain carries TRBV12-5 and TRBJ2-1; TRBD2 might be the D (5 bases). CDR1 and CDR2 from the germline V gene are LGHNT and FRNRAP. This CDR3 has 14 amino acids. Trimming shortened V by 1 base and J by 7 bases, and 11 bases separated the two germline ends. The CDR3 protein is CASGLGTAVNEQFF. The DNA of the CDR3 is TGTGCTAGTGGTTTGGGTACAGCGGTGAATGAGCAGTTCTTC.

The rearrangement uses TRBV5-1 and TRBJ2-7; TRBD2 agrees at 11 bases. Germline V CDR1 and CDR2: SGHRS, YFSETQ. This CDR3 has 16 residues. V trimming: 2 bases; J trimming: 5 bases; junction bases outside the gene matches: 9. The CDR3 region has the DNA TGCGCCAGCAGCTTTGGGACTAGCGGCCCTTATAACGAGCAGTACTTC. Amino acids: CASSFGTSGPYNEQYF. The variable domain in full, with the rest retrieved from reference TRBV5-1 and TRBJ2-7, is KAGVTQTPRYLIKTRGQQVTLSCSPISGHRSVSWYQQTPGQGLQFLFEYFSETQRNKGNFPGRFSGRQFSNSRSEMNVSTLELGDSALYLCASSFGTSGPYNEQYFGPGTRLTVT.

The chain is built from TRBV7-9 and TRBJ1-1; possible D gene TRBD1, 5 bases. Germline CDR1 is SEHNR and CDR2 is FQNEAQ (reference sequence). The CDR3 runs 14 residues. V lost 5 bases and J lost 7, with 17 bases in between. As DNA, the CDR3 is TGTGCCAGCAGCCCAAACCGGGGGATCAGTGAAGCTTTCTTT. Translating it yields CASSPNRGISEAFF.

The chain couples TRBV4-2 to TRBJ1-4, with D perhaps TRBD1 (6 bases). This CDR3 is built from 17 residues. CDR1 and CDR2 from the germline V gene are LGHNA and YNFKEQ. V lost 3 bases to trimming and J lost 4 bases, with 18 bases between them. The CDR3 protein is CASSQGHGAVFNEKLFF. In DNA form, the CDR3 reads TGTGCCAGCAGCCAGGGACACGGGGCCGTCTTTAATGAAAAACTGTTTTTT.

The chain recombines TRBV27 with TRBJ1-2; the D is unclear. Deletions cut 0 bases from V and 0 bases from J, with 11 bases between. Germline assignment: CDR1 MNHEY and CDR2 SMNVEV (reference sequence). The CDR3 is 16 residues long. CDR3 sequence: CASSLSFAGTNYGYTF. CDR3 nucleotide sequence: TGTGCCAGCAGTTTATCGTTCGCAGGCACTAACTATGGCTACACCTTC.

Notes on this clone: The junction departs from the called germline gene at one end, perhaps through a read error. The chain has TRBV4-1 and TRBJ2-1, with a weak D call TRBD2 (5 bases). CDR3 length equals 15 residues. Germline CDR1 reads MGHRA; CDR2 reads YSYEKL. The CDR3 region has the DNA TGCGCCAGCAGCCAAGCAGAGTTATCTGCGGGTGAGCGGTTCTTC. Translated, it gives CASSQAELSAGERFF.